This passage covers 3 T cell receptor beta chains from one sample sequenced in a study of blood T cells in healthy people across ages. For the second PCR, which ran for about 7 to 11 cycles, a sample-barcoded 5' primer and a J-beta primer mix were used. TCRdb reprocessed the 5' RACE reads via MiXCR and lists one record per CDR3 protein. The data hold around 990,000 distinct CDR3 sequences, with 35% to 40% observed a single time. The specimen was blood. The receptors were sampled from a man younger than 30 in good health.

This chain connects TRBV20-1 to TRBJ1-3; D not certain. Trimming left V 3 bases short and J 0 bases short, with 9 bases between. The germline CDR1 and CDR2 sequences are DFQATT and SNEGSKA (reference sequence). The CDR3 covers 14 residues. The CDR3 DNA sequence: TGCAGTGCTAGTCGCGATCACTCTGGAAACACCATATATTTT. This translates into CSASRDHSGNTIYF.

V usage is TRBV27 and J usage is TRBJ2-1; 7 nucleotides match TRBD2. Germline V gene sequence: CDR1 MNHEY, CDR2 SMNVEV (reference sequence). The CDR3 has 15 residues. The J segment lost 4 bases and the V segment lost 6 bases, leaving 9 bases of the junction unmatched. This CDR3 reads CASSTARGGYNEQFF. The CDR3 DNA follows: TGTGCCAGCAGCACCGCTCGCGGGGGATACAATGAGCAGTTCTTC.

This chain links TRBV5-1 with TRBJ1-1, with 7 bases lining up with TRBD1. V lost 0 bases to trimming and J lost 0 bases; unmatched junction nucleotides: 5. The CDR3 runs to 16 residues. CDR1 is SGHRS, CDR2 YFSETQ, per germline. The CDR3 sequence is CASSLGRGWVNTEAFF. The CDR3 DNA sequence: TGCGCCAGCAGCTTGGGCAGGGGGTGGGTGAACACTGAAGCTTTCTTT.